This T cell receptor (beta chain) was observed in a study of regulatory T cells in long-lasting Graves disease. The time point here: persistent/refractory GD, antithyroid drugs over 5 years with positive TRAb. From RNA extracted from PBMCs, the TCR library was made. With iRepertoire HTBI primers and Arm-PCR of CDR3 regions, TCR beta libraries were built. TCRdb re-called the multiplex PCR reads through MiXCR, storing one row per CDR3 protein. The profile shows 650,000 to 850,000 distinct CDR3 sequences, around 30% of them singletons. V was clipped by 7 bases and J by 7 bases, with 13 bases between them. The CDR3 spans 12 residues. CDR1 is MNHNS, CDR2 SASEGT, per germline.

This sequence was found in a female donor with Graves disease. Sequencing was performed on peripheral blood mononuclear cells (PBMCs), taken when the disease was refractory, from a patient treated with antithyroid drugs. The chain is built from TRBV6-1 and TRBJ1-2; D call uncertain. CDR3 sequence: CASNTRAVGYTF. The CDR3, as DNA: TGTGCCAGCAATACAAGGGCGGTTGGCTACACCTTC.